The rows below give T cell receptor beta chains drawn from one sample of a study of identical twins. Using its own MiXCR run on the 5' RACE reads, TCRdb lists one record per CDR3 protein. Of around 450,000 distinct CDR3 sequences in the sample, about 14% are singletons; the top ten hold over 0.5%. A further study also used this sample, focusing on yellow fever vaccine responses in identical twins.

Material: CD4+ T cells sorted from blood. The receptors come from a young woman in good health. Both conserved end residues are part of each CDR3. D genes are given only for firm matches. Only some rows state a clone size, as once, few, many or a class for expanded clones.

D	V	J	size	CDR3	DNA
-	TRBV10-3	TRBJ2-7	many	CAISHGTAQNYEQYF	TGTGCCATCAGTCATGGCACGGCACAAAACTACGAGCAGTACTTC
TRBD1	TRBV12-3/TRBV12-4	TRBJ2-7	-	CASSLGQGATGQYF	TGTGCCAGCAGTTTAGGACAGGGGGCAACTGGGCAGTACTTC
TRBD1	TRBV6-4	TRBJ2-3	-	CASRETGGLADTQYF	TGTGCCAGCAGAGAGACAGGGGGCTTAGCTGATACGCAGTATTTT
TRBD2	TRBV5-1	TRBJ2-4	few	CASSLTIAGEGLWQQNIQYF	TGCGCCAGCAGCTTAACCATAGCGGGGGAGGGCCTATGGCAACAAAACATTCAGTACTTC
-	TRBV28	TRBJ2-7	once	CASNGGMINEQYF	TGTGCCAGCAATGGGGGCATGATAAACGAGCAGTACTTC
-	TRBV20-1	TRBJ2-3	few	CSATPQGSVTDTQYF	TGCAGTGCTACTCCTCAGGGCTCCGTCACAGATACGCAGTATTTT
TRBD1	TRBV14	TRBJ2-3	-	CASSHRDSSTDTQYF	TGTGCCAGCAGCCACCGGGACAGCAGCACAGATACGCAGTATTTT
TRBD1	TRBV15	TRBJ1-4	few	CATSRDPDREGEKLFF	TGTGCCACCAGCAGAGATCCCGACAGGGAGGGAGAAAAACTGTTTTTT
-	TRBV9	TRBJ2-2	few	CASSVVGWVVPGELFF	TGTGCCAGCAGCGTAGTAGGTTGGGTAGTCCCCGGGGAGCTGTTTTTT
-	TRBV6-1	TRBJ2-3	few	CASSLLGIFTDTQYF	TGTGCCAGCAGCCTGTTAGGGATTTTCACAGATACGCAGTATTTT
-	TRBV12-3/TRBV12-4	TRBJ1-1	few	CAGLQGNKGNTEAFF	TGTGCCGGACTTCAGGGGAATAAGGGGAACACTGAAGCTTTCTTT
-	TRBV11-2	TRBJ2-2	few	CASSLGAPNTGELFF	TGTGCCAGCAGCTTAGGGGCACCGAACACCGGGGAGCTGTTTTTT
TRBD1	TRBV19	TRBJ2-7	few	CASSTGTGEGYEQYF	TGTGCCAGTAGTACGGGGACAGGGGAAGGCTACGAGCAGTACTTC
-	TRBV25-1	TRBJ2-1	-	CASMASVYYNEQFF	TGTGCCAGCATGGCTAGCGTATACTACAATGAGCAGTTCTTC
-	TRBV5-1	TRBJ2-1	many	CASSGSTYNEQFF	TGCGCCAGCAGCGGATCAACCTACAATGAGCAGTTCTTC
-	TRBV3-1	TRBJ1-1	few	CASSQTPGALNTEAFF	TGTGCCAGCAGCCAAACCCCCGGGGCCTTGAACACTGAAGCTTTCTTT
TRBD1	TRBV11-2	TRBJ1-5	few	CASSLGDSENQPQHF	TGTGCCAGCAGCTTAGGGGACAGCGAGAATCAGCCCCAGCATTTT
TRBD1	TRBV5-5	TRBJ1-5	few	CASSPTGVNGNQPQHF	TGTGCCAGCAGCCCGACAGGGGTGAACGGCAATCAGCCCCAGCATTTT
-	TRBV12-3/TRBV12-4	TRBJ1-2	few	CASSFAGATYGYTF	TGTGCCAGCAGTTTTGCAGGGGCGACCTATGGCTACACCTTC
TRBD1	TRBV2	TRBJ1-4	-	CTSSLLDRVKATNEKLFF	TGTACCAGCAGTTTACTGGACAGGGTAAAAGCAACTAATGAAAAACTGTTTTTT
-	TRBV10-1	TRBJ1-6	once	CASSVQGEDSPLHF	TGCGCCAGCAGCGTACAGGGCGAGGATTCACCCCTCCACTTT